The clone carrying this T cell receptor beta chain was seen repeatedly, ten times or more. These data originate in a study of molecular identifiers for immune sequencing clone quantification. The CDR3 contains 13 residues. TCRdb passed the PCR reads through MiXCR, listing each CDR3 protein once. Among approximately 93,000 distinct CDR3 sequences listed, 20% to 25% were seen once. J is TRBJ2-5 and V is TRBV21-1; TRBD1 is the table's D call, not checked against the DNA. TRBV21-1 is a pseudogene locus. The TCR was taken from a human donor in good health. Some libraries in this study had Jurkat cell RNA spiked in. Sequencing was carried out using naive CD8+ T cells from blood, with Jurkat cell RNA spiked in. Subset meaning: FACS-sorted CD8+CD4-CCR7+CD45RA+ naive T cells. CDR3 nucleotides: TGTGCCAGCAGCAAACCCGGGGAAGAGACCCAGTACTTC. Translated, it gives CASSKPGEETQYF.